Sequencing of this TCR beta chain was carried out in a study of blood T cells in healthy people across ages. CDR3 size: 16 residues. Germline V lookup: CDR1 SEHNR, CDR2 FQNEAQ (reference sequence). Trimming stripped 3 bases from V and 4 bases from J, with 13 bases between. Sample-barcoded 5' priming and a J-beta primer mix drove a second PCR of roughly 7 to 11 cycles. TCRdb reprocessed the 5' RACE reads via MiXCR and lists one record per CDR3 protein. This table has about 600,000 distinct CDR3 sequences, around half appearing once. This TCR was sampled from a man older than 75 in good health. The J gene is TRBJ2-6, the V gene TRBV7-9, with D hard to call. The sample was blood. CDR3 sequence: CASSLDGSPGANVLTF. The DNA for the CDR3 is TGTGCCAGCAGCTTGGATGGCTCCCCCGGGGCCAACGTCCTGACTTTC. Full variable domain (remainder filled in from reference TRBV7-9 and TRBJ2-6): DTGVSQNPRHKITKRGQNVTFRCDPISEHNRLYWYRQTLGQGPEFLTYFQNEAQLEKSRLLSDRFSAERPKGSFSTLEIQRTEQGDSAMYLCASSLDGSPGANVLTFGAGSRLTVL.